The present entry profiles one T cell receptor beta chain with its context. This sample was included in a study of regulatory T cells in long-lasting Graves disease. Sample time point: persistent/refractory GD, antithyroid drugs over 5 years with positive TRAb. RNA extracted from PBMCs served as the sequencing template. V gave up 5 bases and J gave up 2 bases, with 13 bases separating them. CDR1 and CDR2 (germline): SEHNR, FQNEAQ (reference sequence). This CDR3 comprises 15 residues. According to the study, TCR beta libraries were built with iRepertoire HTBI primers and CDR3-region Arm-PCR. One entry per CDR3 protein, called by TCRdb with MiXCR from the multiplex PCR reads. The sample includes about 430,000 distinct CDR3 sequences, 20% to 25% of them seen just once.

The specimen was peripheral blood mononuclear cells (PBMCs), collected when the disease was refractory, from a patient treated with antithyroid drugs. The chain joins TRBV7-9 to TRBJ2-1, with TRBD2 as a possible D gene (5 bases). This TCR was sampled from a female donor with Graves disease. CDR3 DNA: TGTGCCAGCAGCACGAGCGGAGGTCCCTACAATGAGCAGTTCTTC. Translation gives CASSTSGGPYNEQFF.